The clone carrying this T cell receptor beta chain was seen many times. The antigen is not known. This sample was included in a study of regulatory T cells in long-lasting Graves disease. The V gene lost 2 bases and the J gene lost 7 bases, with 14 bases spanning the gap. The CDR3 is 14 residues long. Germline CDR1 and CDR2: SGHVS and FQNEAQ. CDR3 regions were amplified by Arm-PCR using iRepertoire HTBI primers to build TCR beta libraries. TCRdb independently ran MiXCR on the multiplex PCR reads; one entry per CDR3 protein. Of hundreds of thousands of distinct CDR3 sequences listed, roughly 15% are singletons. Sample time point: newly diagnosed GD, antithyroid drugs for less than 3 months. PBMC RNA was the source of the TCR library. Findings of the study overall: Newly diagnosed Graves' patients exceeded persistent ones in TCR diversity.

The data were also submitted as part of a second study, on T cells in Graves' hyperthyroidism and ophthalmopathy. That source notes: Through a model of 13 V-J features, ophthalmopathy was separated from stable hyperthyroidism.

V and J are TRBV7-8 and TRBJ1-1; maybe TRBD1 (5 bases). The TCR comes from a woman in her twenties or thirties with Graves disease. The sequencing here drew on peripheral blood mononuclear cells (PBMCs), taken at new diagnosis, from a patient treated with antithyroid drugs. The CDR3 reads CASSLKFGASEAFF. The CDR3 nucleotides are TGTGCCAGCAGCTTAAAGTTCGGGGCGAGTGAAGCTTTCTTT.